The 18 T cell receptor beta chains given below trace back to one sample, sequenced in a study of read filtering for tumor transcriptome and immune sequencing. From roughly 400 ng of RNA, a library with molecular barcoded alpha/delta and beta/gamma adaptors was made. TCRdb redid the calling of the reads with MiXCR, one entry per CDR3 protein. The sample shows around 58,000 distinct CDR3 sequences, 11% to 15% of them seen only once. The sequenced sample was a population of CD138-negative cells sorted from bone marrow. The origin of the receptors is a donor at least 40 years old with multiple myeloma.

This clonotype was detected many times. V gene TRBV19 combines with J gene TRBJ2-7; 9 bases map to TRBD1. With 7 bases clipped from V and 3 bases from J, the junction kept 10 bases outside the gene matches. Germline CDR1 reads LNHDA; CDR2 reads SQIVND (reference sequence). The CDR3 has 15 amino acids. This CDR3 reads CASTGTGTGHYEQYF. The CDR3, as DNA: TGTGCCAGTACGGGGACCGGGACAGGGCACTACGAGCAGTACTTC. Together with reference TRBV19 and TRBJ2-7, the CDR3 gives the full variable domain: DGGITQSPKYLFRKEGQNVTLSCEQNLNHDAMYWYRQDPGQGLRLIYYSQIVNDFQKGDIAEGYSVSREKKESFPLTVTSAQKNPTAFYLCASTGTGTGHYEQYFGPGTRLTVT.

The chain has TRBV6-2 or TRBV6-3 and TRBJ1-5; D is ambiguous. The CDR3 covers 18 residues. Trimming shortened V by 5 bases and J by 2 bases, and 22 bases separated the two germline ends. Germline CDR1 is MNHEY and CDR2 is SVGEGT. CDR3 residues: CASSHTRGPGAGNQPQHF. The CDR3 region has the DNA TGTGCCAGCAGTCATACGCGAGGGCCTGGAGCAGGCAATCAGCCCCAGCATTTT.

The table lists this clonotype with many counts. The chain employs TRBV20-1 and TRBJ2-1; 7 bases align to TRBD2. The CDR3 length is 15 residues. The germline V gene encodes CDR1 DFQATT and CDR2 SNEGSKA (reference sequence). V shed 2 bases and J 2 bases; nucleotides not matched to a gene: 6. CDR3 residues: CSARRTGTTYNEQFF. The CDR3 nucleotides read TGCAGTGCTAGACGCACCGGGACTACCTACAATGAGCAGTTCTTC.

This clonotype appeared many times. V gene TRBV28 combines with J gene TRBJ1-5, with D possibly TRBD1 on 5 matching bases. With 4 bases removed from V and 6 bases from J, the gap between germline ends came to 16 bases. CDR1 and CDR2 from the germline V gene are MDHEN and SYDVKM. This CDR3 has 15 residues. The CDR3 here is CASSSDARAVQPQHF. DNA of the CDR3: TGTGCCAGCAGTTCGGACGCCAGGGCGGTTCAGCCCCAGCATTTT.

This chain joins TRBV29-1 and TRBJ2-1; D gene unclear. V shed 4 bases and J shed 0 bases, with 7 bases lying between them. The germline V gene has CDR1 SQVTM and CDR2 ANQGSEA. This CDR3 comprises 13 residues. The CDR3 spells CSVVAASYNEQFF. CDR3 DNA: TGCAGCGTTGTTGCGGCCTCCTACAATGAGCAGTTCTTC.

This clonotype showed up many times. The rearrangement links TRBV29-1 to TRBJ1-1; D not resolved. V dropped 3 bases and J dropped 14 bases, with 22 bases sitting between them. There are 13 residues in the CDR3. Germline V gives CDR1 SQVTM, CDR2 ANQGSEA. In DNA, the CDR3 is TGCAGCGTTGAGATGATGGAGACCCAGGTGAGGTTCTTT. It encodes CSVEMMETQVRFF. Looking up the rest from reference TRBV29-1 and TRBJ1-1 gives the full variable domain: SAVISQKPSRDICQRGTSLTIQCQVDSQVTMMFWYRQQPGQSLTLIATANQGSEATYESGFVIDKFPISRPNLTFSTLTVSNMSPEDSSIYLCSVEMMETQVRFFGQGTRLTVV.

With regard to this clonotype: This is likely a read error, given that the CDR3 carries no conserved phenylalanine or tryptophan at its end. The limits of the CDR3 on the DNA are not certain, so only TCRdb's listed CDR3 is given. The chain is built from TRBV29-1 and TRBJ2-1; the table gives TRBD2 as D, unverified against the DNA. Counting both end residues, the CDR3 totals 16 amino acids. Germline-derived CDR1 and CDR2 are SQVTM and ANQGSEA. The CDR3 protein is CSATGAPGLAANEQLS.

This clonotype was counted many times. This chain connects TRBV7-8 to TRBJ2-7, with D possibly matching TRBD1 (6 bases). The CDR3 has 15 amino acids. V lost 3 bases and J 0 bases, leaving 12 bases between the germline ends. Germline V gives CDR1 SGHVS, CDR2 FQNEAQ. CDR3 region: CASSFGTLSSYEQYF. CDR3 sequence (DNA): TGTGCCAGCAGCTTTGGGACATTAAGCTCCTACGAGCAGTACTTC.

This clonotype has ten or more counts. V usage is TRBV9 and J usage is TRBJ2-2, with 11 bases identical to TRBD2. This CDR3 has 15 amino acids. CDR1 is SGDLS, CDR2 YYNGEE, per germline. Losses at the gene ends were 4 bases for V and 10 bases for J; bases not matched to a gene: 9. The DNA of the CDR3 is TGTGCCAGCAGCCTCCGACTAGCGGGAATCGAGGAGCTGTTTTTT. This gives the protein CASSLRLAGIEELFF. Full variable domain (outside the CDR3, taken from reference TRBV9 and TRBJ2-2): DSGVTQTPKHLITATGQRVTLRCSPRSGDLSVYWYQQSLDQGLQFLIQYYNGEERAKGNILERFSAQQFPDLHSELNLSSLELGDSALYFCASSLRLAGIEELFFGEGSRLTVL.

This clonotype was seen ten or more times. The chain has TRBV5-1 and TRBJ1-5, with 12 bases lining up with TRBD1. This CDR3 contains 15 residues. From germline, CDR1 is SGHRS and CDR2 YFSETQ. V was pared by 3 bases and J by 7 bases, with 5 bases of the junction left unmatched. DNA of the CDR3: TGCGCCAGCAGCTGGGACAGGGGGCTTCGGCAGCCCCAGCATTTT. Protein product: CASSWDRGLRQPQHF.

This clonotype was counted at least ten times. J is TRBJ2-7 and V is TRBV10-3, with TRBD1 as a possible D gene (5 bases). Trimming took 3 bases from V and 4 from J, leaving 13 bases between them. CDR3 length: 14 amino acids. CDR1 and CDR2 (germline): ENHRY, SYGVKD. This CDR3 reads CAISELGLTYEQYF. The CDR3 DNA follows: TGTGCCATCAGTGAATTGGGGCTCACTTACGAGCAGTACTTC.

In its sample, this clonotype was seen many times. CDR3 region: CASSLRDGYTF. Here the CDR3 DNA reads TGTGCCAGCAGTTTGCGAGATGGCTACACCTTC. The gene calls are TRBV12-3 or TRBV12-4 and TRBJ1-2; D unclear. The CDR3 length is 11 residues. With 3 bases removed from V and 6 bases from J, the gap between germline ends came to 5 bases.

This clonotype was seen only a few times. The chain carries TRBV11-2 and TRBJ2-2; D is tentatively TRBD1 or TRBD2 (5 bases each). The V end was cut by 4 bases, the J end by 6 bases, with 21 bases between. CDR1 and CDR2 (germline): SGHAT, FQNNGV. The CDR3 spans 17 residues. The CDR3, as DNA: TGTGCCAGCAGCTCCGGGACGCGGACCCCGGTCTCCGGGGAGCTGTTTTTT. Translating gives CASSSGTRTPVSGELFF.

This clonotype was observed many times. The chain employs TRBV6-5 and TRBJ1-2; the D is unclear. V lost 6 bases to trimming and J lost 4 bases, with 9 bases between them. Per germline, CDR1 MNHEY and CDR2 SVGAGI. There are 12 residues in the CDR3. CDR3 nucleotide sequence: TGTGCCAGCAGCCCTGGATCCTATGGCTACACCTTC. It is translated as CASSPGSYGYTF.

This clonotype was counted many times. One junction end disagrees with the germline gene, perhaps due to a read error. This rearrangement joins TRBV29-1 to TRBJ1-1; 7 bases line up with TRBD1. Germline-derived CDR1 and CDR2 are SQVTM and ANQGSEA. The CDR3 consists of 10 residues. The CDR3 sequence: CSVYRGKALF. DNA for the CDR3: TGCAGCGTTTACAGGGGCAAAGCTCTCTTT. Using reference TRBV29-1 and TRBJ1-1 for the parts outside the CDR3, the full variable domain is SAVISQKPSRDICQRGTSLTIQCQVDSQVTMMFWYRQQPGQSLTLIATANQGSEATYESGFVIDKFPISRPNLTFSTLTVSNMSPEDSSIYLCSVYRGKALFGQGTRLTVV.

This clonotype was found many times. The J gene is TRBJ2-7, the V gene TRBV2, with D possibly TRBD2 on 6 matching bases. V dropped 2 bases and J dropped 2 bases, with 10 bases sitting between them. Per the germline V gene, CDR1 is SNHLY and CDR2 is FYNNEI. The CDR3 totals 14 residues. Written as DNA, the CDR3 is TGTGCCAGCAGTGAAATCGGGGGTACCTACGAGCAGTACTTC. It codes for CASSEIGGTYEQYF.

Concerning this clonotype: One end of the junction is discordant with germline, which a read error may explain. The rearrangement uses TRBV25-1 and TRBJ2-1; no reliable D call. The germline V gene encodes CDR1 MGHDK and CDR2 SYGVNS. CDR3 length equals 19 residues. In DNA form, the CDR3 reads TGTGCCAGCAGCCGCACCGTGCCCAGCCTCCCCCCCCCCTACAGTGAGCAGTTCTTC. Its translation: CASSRTVPSLPPPYSEQFF.

For this clonotype: It is likely a read error: a sequence one base away is far more abundant. This CDR3 is CASSQDLQNYNEQFF. The DNA of the CDR3 is TGTGCCAGCAGCCAAGATTTGCAGAACTACAATGAGCAGTTCTTC. The V call is TRBV3-2, the J call TRBJ2-1. TRBV3-2 constitutes a pseudogene. The CDR3 extends over 15 amino acids.